What follows are 17 T cell receptor beta chains derived from one specimen sequenced in a study of T-cell memory formation after mild COVID-19. TCRdb ran MiXCR on the 5' RACE reads and lists one entry per CDR3 protein. The sample lists hundreds of thousands of distinct CDR3 sequences, about a sixth occurring once. The source material was PBMCs or a T cell subset sorted from them (not recorded which). The source is an adult woman who had mild COVID-19 (a few samples of this study predate the infection). Cell type and time point are not known.

The rearrangement joins TRBV20-1 to TRBJ2-1; tentatively, D is TRBD1 (6 bases). Trimming removed 5 bases at V and 7 bases at J, with 12 bases between. The CDR3 runs to 12 residues. The germline gives CDR1 DFQATT, CDR2 SNEGSKA (reference sequence). Here the CDR3 reads CSASQGSNEQFF. Here the CDR3 DNA reads TGCAGTGCTTCGCAGGGGAGTAATGAGCAGTTCTTC.

This clonotype was found a few times. This chain joins TRBV30 and TRBJ2-1, with 7 bases identical to TRBD1. The CDR3 is 13 residues long. Trimming took 4 bases from V and 7 from J; bases not matched to a gene: 7. The germline V gene has CDR1 GTSNPN and CDR2 SVGIG (reference sequence). This CDR3 is CAWNTAGGNEQFF. The CDR3 nucleotides read TGTGCCTGGAACACTGCAGGGGGTAATGAGCAGTTCTTC.

The chain is built from TRBV5-1 and TRBJ2-5; the D gene is possibly TRBD1 (5 bases). This CDR3 has 13 amino acids. The germline CDR1 and CDR2 sequences are SGHRS and YFSETQ. Trimming left V 5 bases short and J 2 bases short, with 10 bases between. CDR3 in DNA: TGCGCCAGCAGTCTGACAGCTCAAGAGACCCAGTACTTC. Translation: CASSLTAQETQYF. Based on the CDR3 plus reference TRBV5-1 and TRBJ2-5, the full variable domain is KAGVTQTPRYLIKTRGQQVTLSCSPISGHRSVSWYQQTPGQGLQFLFEYFSETQRNKGNFPGRFSGRQFSNSRSEMNVSTLELGDSALYLCASSLTAQETQYFGPGTRLLVL.

The chain joins TRBV12-3 or TRBV12-4 to TRBJ1-5, with 8 positions matching TRBD1. V shed 7 bases and J 1 base; nucleotides not matched to a gene: 21. This CDR3 contains 20 residues. The CDR3 sequence: CASTRRGAFLQGGSNQPQHF. The CDR3 region has the DNA TGTGCCAGCACCCGTAGAGGGGCTTTTTTACAGGGGGGAAGCAATCAGCCCCAGCATTTT.

The chain is built from TRBV3-1 and TRBJ2-7; 9 positions match TRBD2. V lost 1 base and J lost 3; bases outside the gene matches: 4. The CDR3 extends over 15 amino acids. Germline values: CDR1 LGHDT, CDR2 YNNKEL (reference sequence). DNA for the CDR3: TGTGCCAGCAGCCAAGGCGGGACTAGCCTCTACGAGCAGTACTTC. Its translation is CASSQGGTSLYEQYF.

V is TRBV4-3 and J is TRBJ2-5; D ambiguous. CDR1 is LGHNA and CDR2 is YSLEER in the germline V gene. V lost 1 base to trimming and J lost 5 bases, with 17 bases between them. The CDR3 runs to 16 residues. For the CDR3, the DNA is TGCGCCAGCAGCCAAGCTGCGACCCGGATGGGGGAGACCCAGTACTTC. This codes for CASSQAATRMGETQYF.

The chain is built from TRBV7-2 and TRBJ2-1, with D uncertain. CDR1 and CDR2 from the germline V gene are SGHTA and FQGNSA. Trimming took off 6 bases at V and 3 bases at J, with 9 bases between the two ends. The CDR3 totals 13 residues. CDR3 amino acids: CASSHSLYNEQFF. DNA for the CDR3: TGTGCCAGCAGTCATAGCCTCTACAATGAGCAGTTCTTC.

This chain joins TRBV5-1 and TRBJ1-2; TRBD1 matches at 7 bases. This CDR3 spans 16 amino acids. Unmatched junction bases numbered 5, after V lost 0 bases and J lost 0 bases. The germline CDR1 and CDR2 sequences are SGHRS and YFSETQ. Here the CDR3 reads CASSLGDRSANYGYTF. As DNA, the CDR3 is TGCGCCAGCAGCTTGGGGGACAGAAGCGCTAACTATGGCTACACCTTC. Looking up the rest from reference TRBV5-1 and TRBJ1-2 gives the full variable domain: KAGVTQTPRYLIKTRGQQVTLSCSPISGHRSVSWYQQTPGQGLQFLFEYFSETQRNKGNFPGRFSGRQFSNSRSEMNVSTLELGDSALYLCASSLGDRSANYGYTFGSGTRLTVV.

This clonotype was detected a few times. The genes are TRBV10-3 and TRBJ2-7, with a possible D match to TRBD2 (5 bases). In germline, CDR1 is ENHRY, CDR2 SYGVKD. Trimming left V 4 bases short and J 1 base short, with 11 bases between. There are 14 residues in the CDR3. The CDR3 reads CAISGGEQSYEQYF. CDR3 coding DNA: TGTGCCATCAGTGGGGGAGAACAGTCCTACGAGCAGTACTTC.

This clonotype came up a few times. The chain recombines TRBV12-3 or TRBV12-4 with TRBJ2-7; D is tentatively TRBD1 or TRBD2 (5 bases each). V was clipped by 7 bases and J by 4 bases, with 17 bases between them. There are 14 residues in the CDR3. CDR3 sequence reads: CASTQGRHGYEQYF. The CDR3 nucleotides read TGTGCCAGCACCCAGGGACGCCACGGGTACGAGCAGTACTTC.

The V gene is TRBV7-3, the J gene TRBJ1-1; D not certain. V lost 4 bases to trimming and J lost 6 bases, with 12 bases between them. This CDR3 spans 13 amino acids. Germline V CDR1 and CDR2: SGHTA, FQGTGA. CDR3 bases: TGTGCCAGCAGCTCACGATCCCGGGCTGAAGCTTTCTTT. This codes for CASSSRSRAEAFF.

In its sample, this clonotype was seen a few times. This chain joins TRBV18 and TRBJ2-7; D is possibly TRBD1 (6 bases). V lost 3 bases and J 7 bases, leaving 13 bases between the germline ends. Germline V gene data show CDR1 as KGHSH and CDR2 as LQKENI. CDR3 length: 13 residues. The CDR3 loop reads CASSPEQGREQYF. The CDR3 DNA sequence: TGTGCCAGCTCACCGGAACAGGGAAGGGAGCAGTACTTC.

The genes are TRBV20-1 and TRBJ2-2; 8 positions agree with TRBD1. The J segment lost 6 bases and the V segment lost 1 base, leaving 7 bases of the junction unmatched. The CDR3 covers 15 residues. Germline CDR1 is DFQATT and CDR2 is SNEGSKA (reference sequence). The CDR3 sequence: CSARVPDREAGELFF. For the CDR3, the DNA is TGCAGTGCTAGAGTACCGGACAGGGAGGCCGGGGAGCTGTTTTTT.

This clonotype was seen a few times. The chain has TRBV4-1 and TRBJ2-7; the match to TRBD1 covers 11 bases. This CDR3 is built from 14 residues. V shed 6 bases and J 5 bases; nucleotides not matched to a gene: 6. CDR1 and CDR2 from the germline V gene are MGHRA and YSYEKL. CDR3 amino acids: CASSEGTGGHEQYF. CDR3 coding DNA: TGCGCCAGCAGTGAGGGGACAGGGGGGCACGAGCAGTACTTC.

The chain employs TRBV6-5 and TRBJ1-5; no clear D. The CDR3 consists of 15 residues. Trimming shortened V by 6 bases and J by 0 bases, and 12 bases separated the two germline ends. The germline CDR1 and CDR2 sequences are MNHEY and SVGAGI. This chain's CDR3 is CASSRSWFSNQPQHF. The CDR3 region has the DNA TGTGCCAGCAGCCGATCGTGGTTTAGCAATCAGCCCCAGCATTTT.

The V and J genes are TRBV12-3 or TRBV12-4 and TRBJ2-3, with D hard to call. The V gene lost 6 bases and the J gene lost 8 bases, with 9 bases spanning the gap. The CDR3 sequence is 11 residues long. The CDR3 sequence is CASSTVTTQYF. DNA for the CDR3: TGTGCCAGCAGCACCGTGACTACGCAGTATTTT.

The chain uses TRBV7-6 and TRBJ2-1, with 10 bases identical to TRBD1. The germline V gene has CDR1 SGHVS and CDR2 FNYEAQ. After removal of 1 base from V and 4 bases from J, the junction contained 7 bases not matched to a gene. The CDR3 runs 17 residues. CDR3 DNA sequence: TGTGCCAGCAGCTTAGTAGAGGGACAGGGGCTTTACAATGAGCAGTTCTTC. Translating gives CASSLVEGQGLYNEQFF.